The T cell receptor beta chain described here comes from a study of T cells in Graves' hyperthyroidism and ophthalmopathy. Study-level findings and limits: The model predicted ophthalmopathy a median roughly 6.5 months before onset.

As regards this clonotype: Antigen: not known.

Orbital computed tomography and thyroid ultrasound, together with serum TRAb and thyroxine and clinical symptoms, were used for diagnoses. Preceding any ophthalmopathy symptoms, the blood sample dates from first hyperthyroidism diagnosis. Extraction of PBMCs used about 9.2 ml of fresh peripheral blood. Germline CDR1 SGHAT, CDR2 FQNNGV. This CDR3 spans 15 amino acids. The ends lost 3 bases at V and 3 bases at J; junction bases unmatched: 2. Amplified TCR beta CDR3 regions came from RNA transcripts. An initial round of RT-PCR targeting the TCR CDR3 relied on the HTBI primer set. TCRdb re-called the multiplex PCR reads through MiXCR, storing one row per CDR3 protein. The sample includes under 300,000 distinct CDR3 sequences, more than 12% of them seen just once.

The receptor comes from a woman in her thirties or forties with Graves' hyperthyroidism that later progressed to Graves' ophthalmopathy. Sequences were obtained from blood. The chain is built from TRBV11-2 and TRBJ1-5, with 10 positions matching TRBD1. CDR3 loop: CASSLGQGFNQPQHF. In DNA form, the CDR3 reads TGTGCCAGCAGCTTGGGACAGGGGTTCAATCAGCCCCAGCATTTT.